A single sample is the source of the 27 T cell receptor beta chains below, sequenced in a study of blood T cell repertoires in COVID-19. Assay used: immunoSEQ multiplex PCR; TCRdb lists only in-frame clones, some missing. The sample has 45,000 to 70,000 clones; approximately 90% are singletons. Sequenced input: peripheral blood. Every receptor here comes from a woman of 80 years or more with COVID-19, enrolled during active disease.

This chain connects TRBV18 to TRBJ2-5; TRBD1 matches 7 bases. Germline V lookup: CDR1 KGHSH, CDR2 LQKENI. The CDR3 totals 17 residues. Germline trimming cut 3 bases from V and 4 bases from J; bases unmatched to any gene: 14. CDR3 loop: CASSPTQGGPWGETQYF. The CDR3 DNA reads TGTGCCAGCTCACCTACCCAAGGGGGCCCTTGGGGAGAGACCCAGTACTTC.

CDR3 in amino acids: CASSVGPSGGYQETQYF. The CDR3 DNA follows: TGTGCCAGCAGCGTAGGCCCTAGCGGGGGATATCAAGAGACCCAGTACTTC. The V call is TRBV9, the J call TRBJ2-5; 10 bases match TRBD2. The trim removed 0 bases at V and 2 bases at J, leaving 7 bases unmatched. Germline V gene sequence: CDR1 SGDLS, CDR2 YYNGEE. The CDR3 contains 17 residues.

This chain joins TRBV25-1 and TRBJ1-1; a weak D match, TRBD1 (5 bases). The CDR3 totals 13 residues. The ends were cut back, 3 bases at V and 1 base at J, with 6 bases in the middle. CDR1 and CDR2 (germline): MGHDK, SYGVNS. The CDR3 is CASSDDRNTEAFF. The CDR3 region has the DNA TGTGCCAGCAGTGACGACAGGAACACTGAAGCTTTCTTT.

The sample holds a few counts of this clone. The chain employs TRBV27 and TRBJ2-7; 9 positions match TRBD1. CDR1 MNHEY and CDR2 SMNVEV come from the germline V gene (reference sequence). The junction had 5 bases not matched to a gene; V was cut back by 0 bases and J by 2 bases. This CDR3 has 16 amino acids. The CDR3 spells CASSLSSGQGPYEQYF. CDR3 sequence (DNA): TGTGCCAGCAGTTTATCGTCGGGACAGGGCCCCTACGAGCAGTACTTC.

The rearrangement joins TRBV18 to TRBJ2-5; D remains ambiguous. The V gene's germline CDR1 is KGHSH and CDR2 LQKENI. Trimming removed 3 bases at V and 1 base at J, with 18 bases between. The CDR3 contains 17 residues. The CDR3 protein is CASSPLGKVSIQETQYF. CDR3 coding DNA: TGTGCCAGCTCACCTCTCGGAAAGGTTAGCATCCAAGAGACCCAGTACTTC.

The J gene is TRBJ1-2, the V gene TRBV24-1, with TRBD1 identical over 7 bases. From germline, CDR1 is KGHDR and CDR2 SFDVKD. The ends lost 2 bases at V and 8 bases at J; junction bases unmatched: 7. The length of the CDR3 is 14 residues. CDR3 region: CATSDSDRVGGYTF. In DNA, the CDR3 is TGTGCCACCAGTGATTCCGACAGGGTAGGAGGCTACACCTTC.

The CDR3 sequence: CVVQGESKSGTQYF. The CDR3 nucleotides read TGTGTCGTACAGGGGGAGAGTAAGTCAGGGACCCAGTACTTC. The chain employs TRBV2 and TRBJ2-5; 8 positions agree with TRBD1. Germline CDR1 is SNHLY and CDR2 is FYNNEI. The CDR3 sequence is 14 residues long.

This clone was detected once. The chain links TRBV27 to TRBJ2-5, with TRBD1 as a possible D gene (5 bases). Germline V gene lookup returns CDR1 MNHEY and CDR2 SMNVEV (reference sequence). The length of the CDR3 is 14 residues. V lost 5 bases to trimming and J lost 3 bases, with 13 bases between them. In DNA form, the CDR3 reads TGTGCCAGCAGTCACCGACAGAAAGAAGAGACCCAGTACTTC. This sequence encodes CASSHRQKEETQYF.

The V gene is TRBV6-5, the J gene TRBJ1-2; D remains unclear. The germline V gene encodes CDR1 MNHEY and CDR2 SVGAGI. Trimming pared 4 bases from V and 6 bases from J, leaving 18 bases between. The CDR3 has 15 residues. CDR3 coding DNA: TGTGCCAGCAGTTCCCCGGTCGGGAGTAGCCATGGCTACACCTTC. Translated: CASSSPVGSSHGYTF.

This rearrangement joins TRBV7-2 to TRBJ1-5, with no clear D. V was clipped by 4 bases and J by 3 bases, with 13 bases between them. Germline lookup yields CDR1 SGHTA and CDR2 FQGNSA. The CDR3 contains 15 residues. The CDR3 DNA is TGTGCCAGCAGCTCTACCCCGGGTCCCAATCAGCCCCAGCATTTT. Its protein is CASSSTPGPNQPQHF.

This clone was observed once. The genes are TRBV11-3 and TRBJ2-2, with D possibly matching TRBD2 (5 bases). The germline CDR1 and CDR2 sequences are SGHNT and YENEEA. V was cut by 5 bases and J by 6 bases, with 13 bases left in between. The CDR3 consists of 14 residues. This CDR3 reads CASSLGLHAGELFF. CDR3 coding DNA: TGTGCCAGCAGCCTCGGACTCCACGCCGGGGAGCTGTTTTTT.

The chain uses TRBV5-5 and TRBJ2-3; 8 bases are shared with TRBD2. J lost 4 bases, V lost 3 bases, and 7 bases had no gene match. The CDR3 is made up of 15 amino acids. Per the germline V gene, CDR1 is SGHKS and CDR2 is YYEKEE (reference sequence). The CDR3 DNA follows: TGTGCCAGCAGCTCTAAAGCGGGGGTGGCAGATACGCAGTATTTT. Its translation is CASSSKAGVADTQYF.

The chain links TRBV19 to TRBJ2-7; TRBD1 matches at 7 bases. The CDR3 has 12 amino acids. V shed 5 bases, J shed 6 bases, and the junction held 4 bases outside the gene matches. CDR1 and CDR2 (germline): LNHDA, SQIVND (reference sequence). In DNA form, the CDR3 reads TGTGCCAGTAGTCGACAGGGATTCGAGCAGTACTTC. This sequence encodes CASSRQGFEQYF.

The chain couples TRBV18 to TRBJ1-5; 8 positions agree with TRBD1. CDR3 size: 14 residues. V gave up 5 bases and J gave up 4 bases; unmatched junction bases: 4. The germline V gene encodes CDR1 KGHSH and CDR2 LQKENI. CDR3 DNA: TGTGCCAGCTCAGAGACAGGGGCTAATCAGCCCCAGCATTTT. It translates to CASSETGANQPQHF.

The CDR3 DNA reads as TGTGCCAGTACCAGGGGCCAAAGTAATAGCAATCAGCCCCAGCATTTT. It codes for CASTRGQSNSNQPQHF. The chain employs TRBV19 and TRBJ1-5, with D tentatively TRBD1 (6 bases). Looked up from germline, CDR1 is LNHDA and CDR2 is SQIVND (reference sequence). Deletions cut 7 bases from V and 0 bases from J, with 16 bases between. The CDR3 runs to 16 residues. The full variable domain, with the rest looked up from reference TRBV19 and TRBJ1-5, is DGGITQSPKYLFRKEGQNVTLSCEQNLNHDAMYWYRQDPGQGLRLIYYSQIVNDFQKGDIAEGYSVSREKKESFPLTVTSAQKNPTAFYLCASTRGQSNSNQPQHFGDGTRLSIL.

J is TRBJ2-1 and V is TRBV7-3, with D possibly being TRBD2 (6 bases). CDR1 is SGHTA, CDR2 FQGTGA, per germline. Trimming took 5 bases from V and 4 from J, leaving 15 bases between them. The CDR3 has 15 residues. Written as DNA, the CDR3 is TGTGCCAGCAGCCCACTCAGGACTAATTACAATGAGCAGTTCTTC. It encodes CASSPLRTNYNEQFF.

This clone was recorded once. The chain couples TRBV7-8 to TRBJ1-5, with a weak D call TRBD1 (5 bases). The CDR3 runs to 16 residues. Germline lookup yields CDR1 SGHVS and CDR2 FQNEAQ. V gave up 4 bases and J gave up 4 bases, with 17 bases separating them. CDR3 bases: TGTGCCAGCAGCTGGGGGGAGGGGTCGTGGAATCAGCCCCAGCATTTT. Encoded protein: CASSWGEGSWNQPQHF.

This chain connects TRBV12-3 or TRBV12-4 to TRBJ2-7, with a possible D match to TRBD1 (6 bases). The CDR3 extends over 13 amino acids. V was trimmed by 6 bases and J by 2 bases, leaving 11 bases between them. The CDR3 reads CASSLQGTYEQYF. The CDR3 bases are TGTGCCAGCAGCCTACAGGGAACCTACGAGCAGTACTTC.

The V gene is TRBV7-8, the J gene TRBJ2-2, with a possible D match to TRBD1 (6 bases). The germline V and J ends were trimmed by 1 base and 7 bases, with 10 bases remaining between them. There are 14 residues in the CDR3. Germline V gene sequence: CDR1 SGHVS, CDR2 FQNEAQ. The CDR3 DNA reads as TGTGCCAGCAGCTTAGAACAGGGACACGGGGAGCTGTTTTTT. Translation: CASSLEQGHGELFF.

This chain connects TRBV9 to TRBJ2-5; D gene ambiguous. Trimming removed 0 bases from V and 5 bases from J, with 14 bases in between. In germline, CDR1 is SGDLS, CDR2 YYNGEE. This CDR3 has 15 amino acids. The CDR3 reads CASSVGPRLEETQYF. Written as DNA, the CDR3 is TGTGCCAGCAGCGTAGGACCTCGTTTGGAGGAGACCCAGTACTTC.

The chain uses TRBV5-1 and TRBJ1-4; no reliable D call. This CDR3 region has 17 residues. CDR1 is SGHRS, CDR2 YFSETQ, per germline. Trimming removed 3 bases from V and 5 bases from J, with 20 bases in between. The CDR3 sequence: CASSSNPISNRNEKLFF. DNA for the CDR3: TGCGCCAGCAGCTCAAATCCGATCTCGAACAGAAATGAAAAACTGTTTTTT.

This sequence joins TRBV24-1 and TRBJ2-7; 10 bases match TRBD2. Germline values: CDR1 KGHDR, CDR2 SFDVKD. V gave up 6 bases and J gave up 0 bases; unmatched junction bases: 1. The CDR3 loop spans 14 amino acids. The CDR3 DNA is TGTGCCACCAGTCGGACTAGCGGCTCCTACGAGCAGTACTTC. This sequence encodes CATSRTSGSYEQYF.

V is TRBV5-1 and J is TRBJ2-3; the D is unclear. The CDR3 spans 13 residues. Deletions cut 4 bases from V and 0 bases from J, with 6 bases between. CDR1 is SGHRS and CDR2 is YFSETQ in the germline V gene. The CDR3 DNA reads as TGCGCCAGCAGCGCACAGAGCACAGATACGCAGTATTTT. Residues: CASSAQSTDTQYF.

The V and J genes are TRBV3-1 (or the pseudogene TRBV3-2) and TRBJ1-5; 7 nucleotides line up with TRBD1. Looked up from germline, CDR1 is LGHDT and CDR2 is YNNKEL (reference sequence). Trimming took 3 bases from V and 5 from J; bases not matched to a gene: 4. This CDR3 has 14 amino acids. The CDR3 coding sequence is TGTGCCAGCAGCCATAGGACAGGCGATCAGCCCCAGCATTTT. Translation: CASSHRTGDQPQHF.

This clone was seen just once. The rearrangement uses TRBV5-1 and TRBJ2-5; 14 bases are shared with TRBD2. V lost 4 bases to trimming and J lost 1 base; unmatched junction nucleotides: 6. The CDR3 runs to 17 residues. Germline loops: CDR1 SGHRS, CDR2 YFSETQ. The CDR3 bases are TGCGCCAGCAGCCCCCACGGACTAGCGGGGGGCCAAGAGACCCAGTACTTC. It encodes CASSPHGLAGGQETQYF.

The chain has TRBV7-2 and TRBJ1-6; D is unclear. Trimming cost V 2 bases and J 6 bases, with 14 bases left between them. CDR1 is SGHTA, CDR2 FQGNSA, per germline. The CDR3 sequence is 16 residues long. The CDR3 loop is CASSLSPGSGNSPLHF. The CDR3 DNA is TGTGCCAGCAGCTTATCCCCGGGGTCGGGTAATTCACCCCTCCACTTT.

The V and J genes are TRBV6-5 and TRBJ1-1; 7 bases map to TRBD1. The CDR3 loop spans 14 amino acids. The ends lost 7 bases at V and 0 bases at J; junction bases unmatched: 5. Germline V CDR1 and CDR2: MNHEY, SVGAGI. CDR3 sequence (DNA): TGTGCCAGCATCTGGGACAGACTGAACACTGAAGCTTTCTTT. Translating it yields CASIWDRLNTEAFF.